The 31 T cell receptor beta chains below were found in one sample sequenced in a study of T cells after yellow fever vaccination. One entry per CDR3 protein results from TCRdb running MiXCR on the 5' RACE reads. The data show about 240,000 distinct CDR3 sequences, 6.9% seen once. This sample comprised CD4+ T cells sorted from PBMCs, obtained 15 days after the yellow fever booster vaccination. All receptors come from a man aged 25-45 years who received the YFV17D yellow fever vaccine.

This clonotype was seen a handful of times. The rearrangement uses TRBV20-1 and TRBJ2-1, with TRBD2 matching 7 bases. The CDR3 is 11 amino acids. CDR1 is DFQATT, CDR2 SNEGSKA, per germline (reference sequence). V shed 6 bases, J shed 9 bases, and the junction held 5 bases outside the gene matches. As DNA, the CDR3 is TGCAGTGCACGGGACTACCCTGAGCAGTTCTTC. Amino acids: CSARDYPEQFF.

This clonotype occurred many times. V is TRBV10-3 and J is TRBJ1-6; a possible D gene is TRBD1 (5 bases). This CDR3 has 12 amino acids. From germline, CDR1 is ENHRY and CDR2 SYGVKD. V lost 2 bases to trimming and J lost 13 bases, with 9 bases between them. CDR3: CAISEEGRPLHF. The CDR3 DNA sequence: TGTGCCATCAGTGAGGAGGGGAGGCCCCTCCACTTT.

The table lists this clonotype with many counts. V is TRBV7-2 and J is TRBJ2-7; 9 nucleotides match TRBD1. CDR3 length: 15 residues. Trimming cost V 5 bases and J 0 bases; bases outside gene matches: 5. Germline lookup yields CDR1 SGHTA and CDR2 FQGNSA. As DNA, the CDR3 is TGTGCCAGCAGCCGACAGGGGGGTAACTCCTACGAGCAGTACTTC. Amino acids: CASSRQGGNSYEQYF.

In DNA form, the CDR3 reads TGTGCCAGCAGTTTTATCGGAAACACCATATATTTT. It is translated as CASSFIGNTIYF. The gene calls are TRBV12-3 or TRBV12-4 and TRBJ1-3, with D unresolved. This CDR3 region has 12 residues. V was shortened by 3 bases and J by 4 bases, with 4 bases between the two germline ends.

This clonotype was detected only a few times. The chain has TRBV5-1 and TRBJ2-1; 9 bases agree with TRBD2. CDR3 length equals 18 residues. Germline trimming cut 2 bases from V and 5 bases from J; bases unmatched to any gene: 14. Germline values: CDR1 SGHRS, CDR2 YFSETQ. CDR3 in amino acids: CASSLGGTSPTFDNEQFF. DNA for the CDR3: TGCGCCAGCAGCTTAGGTGGGACTAGCCCAACCTTCGACAATGAGCAGTTCTTC.

This clonotype was detected only a few times. The V gene is TRBV7-2, the J gene TRBJ2-3; no clear D gene. The germline V and J ends were trimmed by 5 bases and 4 bases, with 4 bases remaining between them. The CDR3 is 11 residues long. Germline loops: CDR1 SGHTA, CDR2 FQGNSA. As DNA, the CDR3 is TGTGCCAGCAGCCATCCAGATACGCAGTATTTT. Protein sequence: CASSHPDTQYF.

This clonotype was recorded at least ten times. This rearrangement joins TRBV29-1 to TRBJ1-2, with TRBD1 matching over 10 bases. Germline assignment: CDR1 SQVTM and CDR2 ANQGSEA. The CDR3 sequence is 16 residues long. V was pared by 3 bases and J by 0 bases, with 7 bases of the junction left unmatched. CDR3 in amino acids: CSVDGDRGPTNYGYTF. CDR3 nucleotides: TGCAGCGTTGACGGGGACAGGGGCCCAACTAACTATGGCTACACCTTC.

The CDR3 region has the DNA TGTGCCATCAGTGAGGATGGCGGGAGCTATGAGACCCAGTACTTC. Its translation is CAISEDGGSYETQYF. J is TRBJ2-5 and V is TRBV10-3; TRBD2 matches 7 bases. Germline CDR1 ENHRY, CDR2 SYGVKD. V was pared by 2 bases and J by 5 bases, with 8 bases of the junction left unmatched. CDR3 length equals 15 residues.

The rearrangement joins TRBV6-5 to TRBJ2-5; maybe TRBD2 (6 bases). CDR1 and CDR2 (germline): MNHEY, SVGAGI. Trimming took off 3 bases at V and 8 bases at J, with 19 bases between the two ends. The CDR3 is 15 amino acids. As DNA, the CDR3 is TGTGCCAGCAGTTATGGAGGGGTCCGCGCAGACACCCAGTACTTC. Its translation is CASSYGGVRADTQYF.

The V gene is TRBV5-1, the J gene TRBJ2-3; D not certain. The V gene's germline CDR1 is SGHRS and CDR2 YFSETQ. The V and J ends lost 0 bases and 2 bases respectively, with 13 bases between them. CDR3 length: 16 amino acids. The CDR3, as DNA: TGCGCCAGCAGCTTGGCCTTCGTCGGGCCCACAGATACGCAGTATTTT. Protein: CASSLAFVGPTDTQYF.

This clonotype was counted between two and nine times. The chain carries TRBV6-7 and TRBJ2-3; 8 bases are a match to TRBD1. TRBV6-7 counts as an open reading frame of uncertain function. The CDR3 sequence is 15 residues long. Germline trimming cut 6 bases from V and 0 bases from J; bases unmatched to any gene: 5. Here the CDR3 DNA reads TGTGCCAGCAGCACGACAGGGGTTAGCACAGATACGCAGTATTTT. This codes for CASSTTGVSTDTQYF.

The genes are TRBV30 and TRBJ1-1, with D possibly TRBD1 on 6 matching bases. The CDR3 spans 13 residues. Germline V gives CDR1 GTSNPN, CDR2 SVGIG (reference sequence). Trimming removed 5 bases from V and 0 bases from J, with 10 bases in between. The CDR3 nucleotides are TGTGCCTGGGGCACAGGGCTGAACACTGAAGCTTTCTTT. Translated: CAWGTGLNTEAFF.

The chain combines TRBV4-3 with TRBJ2-1; D is unclear. The CDR3 totals 15 residues. In germline, CDR1 is LGHNA, CDR2 YSLEER. Trimming pared 0 bases from V and 0 bases from J, leaving 6 bases between. Here the CDR3 DNA reads TGCGCCAGCAGCCAAGACCCTAGCTCCTACAATGAGCAGTTCTTC. Its protein is CASSQDPSSYNEQFF.

CDR3 DNA: TGCGCCAGCAGCCAAGTTTCGGCCGACCACGCTAACGAGCAGTACTTC. Translating it yields CASSQVSADHANEQYF. The rearrangement uses TRBV4-1 and TRBJ2-7; no definite D call. CDR1 is MGHRA and CDR2 is YSYEKL in the germline V gene. V was trimmed by 1 base and J by 5 bases, leaving 18 bases between them. The CDR3 totals 16 residues.

V gene TRBV20-1 combines with J gene TRBJ1-2; TRBD1 is a possible D gene (6 bases). The V end lost 6 bases, the J end lost 3 bases, and 14 bases lay between the germline ends. Germline V CDR1 and CDR2: DFQATT, SNEGSKA (reference sequence). The CDR3 totals 13 residues. As DNA, the CDR3 is TGCAGTGCGCAAAGGGGGATAGACTATGGCTACACCTTC. It is translated as CSAQRGIDYGYTF.

This clonotype was detected only a few times. This chain connects TRBV7-3 to TRBJ2-3; 7 nucleotides agree with TRBD1. The junction had 5 bases not matched to a gene; V was cut back by 5 bases and J by 0 bases. CDR1 is SGHTA and CDR2 is FQGTGA in the germline V gene. The CDR3 is 15 amino acids. The CDR3 protein is CASSKTGISTDTQYF. In DNA, the CDR3 is TGTGCCAGCAGCAAGACAGGGATCAGCACAGATACGCAGTATTTT.

This clonotype was observed a few times. The chain uses TRBV5-1 and TRBJ2-1; possible D gene TRBD1, 5 bases. Trimming took 0 bases from V and 9 from J, leaving 16 bases between them. Germline V CDR1 and CDR2: SGHRS, YFSETQ. The CDR3 is 15 amino acids. CDR3 bases: TGCGCCAGCAGCTTGGATAACGTGGACACATTTGAGCAGTTCTTC. Translating it yields CASSLDNVDTFEQFF.

This clonotype was picked up many times. The chain employs TRBV12-3 or TRBV12-4 and TRBJ2-5; D is unclear. Trimming shortened V by 6 bases and J by 3 bases, and 11 bases separated the two germline ends. The CDR3 spans 13 residues. Here the CDR3 reads CASSPGRKETQYF. DNA of the CDR3: TGTGCCAGCAGCCCTGGACGGAAAGAGACCCAGTACTTC.

This clonotype has at least ten counts. The chain has TRBV10-3 and TRBJ2-7, with 10 bases matching TRBD1. J gave up 11 bases and V 0 bases, and 13 bases lay outside the gene matches. Germline V gene sequence: CDR1 ENHRY, CDR2 SYGVKD. This CDR3 spans 16 amino acids. DNA of the CDR3: TGTGCCATCAGTGAGTCGACTCTAGGGACAGGGGCCGGTGAGTACTTC. As protein: CAISESTLGTGAGEYF.

This clonotype has more than one count but fewer than ten. The chain joins TRBV10-2 to TRBJ2-5, with 7 bases matching TRBD1. The germline V gene encodes CDR1 WSHSY and CDR2 SAAADI. This CDR3 region has 12 residues. V lost 9 bases and J lost 3; bases outside the gene matches: 4. CDR3 nucleotide sequence: TGCGCCAGTACGGGACAGAAAGAGACCCAGTACTTC. This encodes CASTGQKETQYF.

This clonotype turned up a few times. This sequence joins TRBV19 and TRBJ2-1; no definite D call. Per germline, CDR1 LNHDA and CDR2 SQIVND (reference sequence). Trimming removed 4 bases at V and 4 bases at J, with 8 bases between. The CDR3 loop spans 13 amino acids. CDR3 in DNA: TGTGCCAGTAGTAAACTTAGTTACAATGAGCAGTTCTTC. It is translated as CASSKLSYNEQFF.

The chain couples TRBV5-1 to TRBJ2-1; 14 bases are shared with TRBD2. The CDR3 has 18 amino acids. The J segment lost 1 base and the V segment lost 5 bases, leaving 8 bases of the junction unmatched. Per the germline V gene, CDR1 is SGHRS and CDR2 is YFSETQ. The DNA of the CDR3 is TGCGCCAGCAGTTCCGGGACTAGCGGGAGAGGTTCCTACAATGAGCAGTTCTTC. Its translation: CASSSGTSGRGSYNEQFF.

There are a few counts of this clonotype. V usage is TRBV11-2 and J usage is TRBJ2-7, with 7 bases that match TRBD2. This CDR3 has 14 residues. CDR1 and CDR2 (germline): SGHAT, FQNNGV. J was trimmed by 2 bases and V by 8 bases; bases with no gene match: 9. In nucleotides, the CDR3 is TGTGCCAGCCGCCATAGCGGGTCACCCTACGAGCAGTACTTC. This gives the protein CASRHSGSPYEQYF. The full variable domain, rest sourced from reference TRBV11-2 and TRBJ2-7, is EAGVAQSPRYKIIEKRQSVAFWCNPISGHATLYWYQQILGQGPKLLIQFQNNGVVDDSQLPKDRFSAERLKGVDSTLKIQPAKLEDSAVYLCASRHSGSPYEQYFGPGTRLTVT.

This clonotype was seen more than once but under ten times. The chain recombines TRBV27 with TRBJ1-6; 9 bases agree with TRBD1. Trimming took 5 bases from V and 9 from J; bases not matched to a gene: 8. The germline V gene encodes CDR1 MNHEY and CDR2 SMNVEV (reference sequence). The CDR3 runs to 15 residues. CDR3 in DNA: TGTGCCAGCAGTACGGGACAGGGAGGGAGTTCACCCCTCCACTTT. It translates to CASSTGQGGSSPLHF.

This chain connects TRBV6-1 to TRBJ2-5; D gene ambiguous. The CDR3 spans 12 residues. V was trimmed by 2 bases and J by 4 bases, leaving 5 bases between them. Germline V gene sequence: CDR1 MNHNS, CDR2 SASEGT. Here the CDR3 DNA reads TGTGCCAGCAGTGAATTTGGAGAGACCCAGTACTTC. Amino acids: CASSEFGETQYF.

The sample holds a few counts of this clonotype. The rearrangement joins TRBV10-3 to TRBJ2-3; D not resolved. The CDR3 loop spans 14 amino acids. The V gene's germline CDR1 is ENHRY and CDR2 SYGVKD. The ends were cut back, 6 bases at V and 0 bases at J, with 10 bases in the middle. The CDR3 nucleotides are TGTGCCATCAGCGGAGAGGCCAGCACAGATACGCAGTATTTT. This sequence encodes CAISGEASTDTQYF.

The V call is TRBV6-1, the J call TRBJ2-7, with 14 positions matching TRBD2. Germline V lookup: CDR1 MNHNS, CDR2 SASEGT. The CDR3 runs to 16 residues. V lost 5 bases and J lost 9; bases outside the gene matches: 12. Written as DNA, the CDR3 is TGTGCCAGCAGTATGAGACCGGGACTAGCGGGAGTTCGGCAGTACTTC. Its protein product is CASSMRPGLAGVRQYF.

This clonotype was seen many times. J is TRBJ2-1 and V is TRBV11-2, with no clear D. V lost 4 bases and J 6 bases, leaving 10 bases between the germline ends. CDR1 and CDR2 from the germline V gene are SGHAT and FQNNGV. The CDR3 sequence is 13 residues long. CDR3 residues: CASSSQPPNEQFF. The DNA for the CDR3 is TGTGCCAGCAGCTCCCAACCTCCCAATGAGCAGTTCTTC. The complete variable domain, with remaining parts taken from reference TRBV11-2 and TRBJ2-1, reads EAGVAQSPRYKIIEKRQSVAFWCNPISGHATLYWYQQILGQGPKLLIQFQNNGVVDDSQLPKDRFSAERLKGVDSTLKIQPAKLEDSAVYLCASSSQPPNEQFFGPGTRLTVL.

This clonotype has more than one count but fewer than ten. This rearrangement joins TRBV6-2 or TRBV6-3 to TRBJ2-3; a weak D match, TRBD1 (5 bases). The CDR3 totals 11 residues. Trimming removed 6 bases at V and 6 bases at J, with 7 bases between. The germline gives CDR1 MNHEY, CDR2 SVGEGT. The CDR3 DNA reads as TGTGCCAGCAGCCGACAGGATACGCAGTATTTT. This sequence encodes CASSRQDTQYF.

J is TRBJ2-2 and V is TRBV11-3; tentatively, D is TRBD1 (5 bases). There are 12 residues in the CDR3. V was pared by 5 bases and J by 7 bases, with 8 bases between. Germline-derived CDR1 and CDR2 are SGHNT and YENEEA. CDR3 in DNA: TGTGCCAGCAGCCCAGGGTTCGGGGAGCTGTTTTTT. It specifies CASSPGFGELFF.

This clonotype was observed at least ten times. The genes are TRBV20-1 and TRBJ2-7; 9 bases fit TRBD1. The CDR3 covers 16 residues. Germline CDR1 and CDR2: DFQATT and SNEGSKA (reference sequence). V dropped 6 bases and J dropped 2; count of bases not matched to a gene: 14. The DNA of the CDR3 is TGCAGTGCCGTACGTTCGGGACAGGGTAAAACCTACGAGCAGTACTTC. It is translated as CSAVRSGQGKTYEQYF.